These 19 T cell receptor beta chains share one sample of origin, sequenced in a study of cytomegalovirus exposure and HLA in healthy donors. This PCR relied on a set of 60 Vbeta primers and 13 Jbeta primers. The method was immunoSEQ multiplex PCR; TCRdb's version includes in-frame clones alone and lacks a portion of them. In the table there are under 250,000 clones, 85% to 90% of which are singletons. Input material: PBMCs. These receptors originate from a human donor in good health.

The rearrangement joins TRBV9 to TRBJ2-1, with TRBD2 matching over 12 bases. The germline CDR1 and CDR2 sequences are SGDLS and YYNGEE. The CDR3 covers 17 residues. The V gene end was trimmed by 3 bases and the J gene end by 7 bases; junction bases not matched to a gene: 11. The CDR3 sequence: CASSALTSGREENEQFF. The CDR3 nucleotides are TGTGCCAGCAGCGCCCTGACTAGCGGGAGAGAGGAGAATGAGCAGTTCTTC.

The chain uses TRBV25-1 and TRBJ2-3, with TRBD2 matching over 7 bases. Per germline, CDR1 MGHDK and CDR2 SYGVNS. After removal of 0 bases from V and 2 bases from J, the junction contained 11 bases not matched to a gene. CDR3 size: 18 residues. CDR3 nucleotide sequence: TGTGCCAGCAGTGAATATTTAAGCGGGATCCTCCCCACAGATACGCAGTATTTT. It is translated as CASSEYLSGILPTDTQYF.

V gene TRBV5-6 combines with J gene TRBJ2-3, with TRBD2 matching over 8 bases. The V segment lost 2 bases and the J segment 0 bases; nucleotides outside the gene matches: 2. The CDR3 length is 15 residues. Per germline, CDR1 SGHDT and CDR2 YYEEEE. The CDR3 DNA follows: TGTGCCAGCAGCTTCAGCGGGGGTAGCACAGATACGCAGTATTTT. This encodes CASSFSGGSTDTQYF.

The rearrangement uses TRBV11-3 and TRBJ1-1; TRBD1 matches 8 bases. Germline lookup yields CDR1 SGHNT and CDR2 YENEEA. V lost 6 bases to trimming and J lost 2 bases; unmatched junction nucleotides: 8. The CDR3 contains 15 residues. This chain's CDR3 is CASRHRQGPNTEAFF. In DNA, the CDR3 is TGTGCCAGCAGGCACCGACAGGGGCCCAACACTGAAGCTTTCTTT.

The count of this clone is one. The chain links TRBV4-1 to TRBJ1-1; D remains ambiguous. V lost 2 bases and J lost 0, with 7 bases in between. Germline V gene lookup returns CDR1 MGHRA and CDR2 YSYEKL. This CDR3 is 14 amino acids long. CDR3: CASSQPGVNTEAFF. In DNA, the CDR3 is TGCGCCAGCAGCCAACCAGGCGTGAACACTGAAGCTTTCTTT.

V and J are TRBV11-2 and TRBJ2-1, with TRBD2 identical over 8 bases. Germline lookup yields CDR1 SGHAT and CDR2 FQNNGV. V gave up 5 bases and J gave up 3 bases; unmatched junction bases: 3. This CDR3 region has 14 residues. The CDR3 here is CASSESGGYNEQFF. The CDR3 DNA reads as TGTGCCAGCAGCGAGAGCGGGGGCTACAATGAGCAGTTCTTC.

This clone was detected a few times. The chain recombines TRBV5-6 with TRBJ1-1; no clear D. With 5 bases removed from V and 5 bases from J, the gap between germline ends came to 19 bases. The CDR3 spans 15 residues. CDR1 and CDR2 (germline): SGHDT, YYEEEE. The CDR3 protein is CASSLTGSEYTEAFF. Here the CDR3 DNA reads TGTGCCAGCAGTCTTACGGGATCGGAGTATACTGAAGCTTTCTTT.

The rearrangement links TRBV27 to TRBJ2-7; D might be TRBD1 (6 bases). This CDR3 spans 14 amino acids. V shed 5 bases and J shed 0 bases, with 11 bases lying between them. Germline values: CDR1 MNHEY, CDR2 SMNVEV (reference sequence). The CDR3 DNA reads TGTGCCAGCAGTCGGACAGATTTCTCCTACGAGCAGTACTTC. This encodes CASSRTDFSYEQYF.

This chain uses TRBV27 with TRBJ2-1, with 10 positions matching TRBD1. Germline values: CDR1 MNHEY, CDR2 SMNVEV (reference sequence). The CDR3 covers 14 residues. V shed 8 bases and J 8 bases; nucleotides not matched to a gene: 9. This CDR3 is CASQGQGSFDEQFF. As DNA, the CDR3 is TGTGCCAGCCAGGGACAGGGGAGTTTCGATGAGCAGTTCTTC.

The genes are TRBV29-1 and TRBJ1-1, with 9 bases that match TRBD1. Germline V gene sequence: CDR1 SQVTM, CDR2 ANQGSEA. V gave up 7 bases and J gave up 3 bases; unmatched junction bases: 18. This CDR3 contains 17 residues. The DNA for the CDR3 is TGCAGCGCAACACAGGGGGCGCGCAGTCGAGGGGACACTGAAGCTTTCTTT. Residues: CSATQGARSRGDTEAFF. Full variable domain (rest looked up from reference TRBV29-1 and TRBJ1-1): SAVISQKPSRDICQRGTSLTIQCQVDSQVTMMFWYRQQPGQSLTLIATANQGSEATYESGFVIDKFPISRPNLTFSTLTVSNMSPEDSSIYLCSATQGARSRGDTEAFFGQGTRLTVV.

Comments on this clone: One base away lies a much larger clone, so this may be a sequencing read error. The chain combines TRBV28 with TRBJ1-4; perhaps TRBD1 as D (6 bases). The germline V gene encodes CDR1 MDHEN and CDR2 SYDVKM. V was pared by 3 bases and J by 4 bases, with 9 bases between. The CDR3 extends over 14 amino acids. The CDR3 bases are TGTGCCAGCAGTTTGACAGGAGGTAATGAAAAACTGTTTTTT. Encoded protein: CASSLTGGNEKLFF.

The rearrangement links TRBV5-6 to TRBJ1-2; D unresolved. The V and J ends lost 2 bases and 2 bases respectively, with 10 bases between them. The length of the CDR3 is 14 residues. CDR1 and CDR2 from the germline V gene are SGHDT and YYEEEE. The CDR3, as DNA: TGTGCCAGCAGCTTCTCCCACAGAAACTATGGCTACACCTTC. Translation: CASSFSHRNYGYTF.

The rearrangement uses TRBV6-1 and TRBJ2-1; 7 bases line up with TRBD2. Germline V CDR1 and CDR2: MNHNS, SASEGT. With 4 bases clipped from V and 4 bases from J, the junction kept 7 bases outside the gene matches. The CDR3 is made up of 15 amino acids. The CDR3 DNA follows: TGTGCCAGCAGTGTCGCTAGCGGAAATTACAATGAGCAGTTCTTC. Residues: CASSVASGNYNEQFF.

Details on this clone: One junction end does not reproduce the germline sequence, and a read error may be involved. The chain carries TRBV7-9 and TRBJ2-1, with TRBD2 matching over 8 bases. CDR1 is SEHNR, CDR2 FQNEAQ, per germline (reference sequence). The CDR3 is made up of 18 amino acids. CDR3 DNA sequence: TGTTCCAGCAGCTTCTCACTAGCGGCCCTGAGCTCCTACAATGAGCAGTTCTTC. Encoded protein: CSSSFSLAALSSYNEQFF.

This clone has only a few counts. Other nucleotide sequences in the sample specify the same CDR3. The rearrangement joins TRBV7-2 to TRBJ2-3, with D unclear. The CDR3 is 12 amino acids. Germline CDR1 reads SGHTA; CDR2 reads FQGNSA. The V gene lost 4 bases and the J gene lost 2 bases, with 4 bases spanning the gap. CDR3 nucleotide sequence: TGTGCCAGCAGCTACTACACAGATACGCAGTATTTT. Translating gives CASSYYTDTQYF.

V is TRBV6-5 and J is TRBJ1-1, with D possibly being TRBD1 (6 bases). The V gene lost 8 bases and the J gene lost 1 base, with 14 bases spanning the gap. The CDR3 runs 14 residues. Germline CDR1 is MNHEY and CDR2 is SVGAGI. The CDR3 DNA reads as TGTGCCAGCCAAAGGACAGCCCCGAACACTGAAGCTTTCTTT. Protein: CASQRTAPNTEAFF.

The V call is TRBV10-2, the J call TRBJ1-5, with TRBD1 identical over 10 bases. The trim removed 0 bases at V and 6 bases at J, leaving 2 bases unmatched. CDR1 is WSHSY and CDR2 is SAAADI in the germline V gene. There are 15 residues in the CDR3. CDR3 sequence reads: CASSESRTGGQPQHF. As DNA, the CDR3 is TGCGCCAGCAGTGAGTCTAGGACAGGGGGTCAGCCCCAGCATTTT.

The chain recombines TRBV9 with TRBJ2-2, with TRBD2 as a possible D gene (5 bases). The CDR3 has 15 amino acids. V dropped 1 base and J dropped 9 bases, with 16 bases sitting between them. The germline V gene has CDR1 SGDLS and CDR2 YYNGEE. CDR3 sequence: CASSVYDGEPRELFF. The CDR3 region has the DNA TGTGCCAGCAGCGTATATGATGGGGAGCCAAGGGAGCTGTTTTTT. Full variable domain (rest looked up from reference TRBV9 and TRBJ2-2): DSGVTQTPKHLITATGQRVTLRCSPRSGDLSVYWYQQSLDQGLQFLIQYYNGEERAKGNILERFSAQQFPDLHSELNLSSLELGDSALYFCASSVYDGEPRELFFGEGSRLTVL.

This chain connects TRBV6-6 to TRBJ1-1; D is ambiguous. CDR1 and CDR2 from the germline V gene are MNHNY and SVGAGI (reference sequence). The CDR3 has 10 residues. The V end was cut by 6 bases, the J end by 3 bases, with 2 bases between. CDR3 amino acids: CASSDTEAFF. The CDR3 DNA reads as TGTGCCAGCAGCGACACTGAAGCTTTCTTT.